One and the same sample provided the 20 T cell receptor beta chains below, sequenced in a study of yellow fever vaccine responses in identical twins. Each CDR3 protein is one row after TCRdb ran MiXCR on the RT-PCR reads. The table records 2,500 to 3,000 distinct CDR3 sequences, 70% to 90% of them present only once. Specimen: T cells from blood (PBMCs), unsorted or a sorted subset (not recorded which), collected before or after yellow fever vaccination (not recorded which). These receptors came from a female donor who received the yellow fever vaccine.

The chain couples TRBV10-3 to TRBJ1-2; D is unresolved. CDR3 length: 11 residues. Trimming took off 0 bases at V and 7 bases at J, with 3 bases between the two ends. CDR1 and CDR2 from the germline V gene are ENHRY and SYGVKD. The CDR3 nucleotides are TGTGCCATCAGTGAGTCCCGTGGCTACACCTTC. It is translated as CAISESRGYTF.

This chain connects TRBV11-1 to TRBJ2-3; 9 nucleotides match TRBD2. CDR1 and CDR2 from the germline V gene are SGHAT and FQDESV (reference sequence). The trim removed 1 base at V and 2 bases at J, leaving 13 bases unmatched. The CDR3 has 19 residues. The CDR3 loop is CASSLEVNGREGPTDTQYF. The CDR3 nucleotides read TGTGCCAGCAGCTTAGAGGTCAATGGGCGGGAGGGCCCCACAGATACGCAGTATTTT.

The gene calls are TRBV14 and TRBJ1-2; D is ambiguous. The CDR3 loop spans 13 amino acids. V gave up 0 bases and J gave up 10 bases, with 12 bases separating them. The germline V gene encodes CDR1 SGHDN and CDR2 FVKESK. The CDR3 sequence: CASSQDVRVNYTF. The CDR3, as DNA: TGTGCCAGCAGCCAAGATGTCAGAGTCAACTACACCTTC.

The V and J genes are TRBV10-1 and TRBJ1-1; the D gene is possibly TRBD1 (5 bases). V shed 8 bases and J shed 1 base, with 8 bases lying between them. This CDR3 has 12 amino acids. Germline V CDR1 and CDR2: WNHNN, SYGVQD (reference sequence). The CDR3 DNA follows: TGCGCCAGCTGGGGGGAGAACACTGAAGCTTTCTTT. Amino acid sequence: CASWGENTEAFF.

This sequence joins TRBV15 and TRBJ1-2; a weak D match, TRBD1 (5 bases). The CDR3 covers 15 residues. Trimming shortened V by 0 bases and J by 3 bases, and 11 bases separated the two germline ends. CDR1 and CDR2 from the germline V gene are LNHNV and YYDKDF (reference sequence). The CDR3 reads CATSRDPGGDYGYTF. The CDR3 nucleotides are TGTGCCACCAGCAGAGATCCGGGGGGAGACTATGGCTACACCTTC.

The rearrangement uses TRBV20-1 and TRBJ2-1, with 13 nucleotides matching TRBD2. J gave up 15 bases and V 6 bases, and 8 bases lay outside the gene matches. CDR1 is DFQATT and CDR2 is SNEGSKA in the germline V gene (reference sequence). There are 12 residues in the CDR3. CDR3: CSATGLAGLGFF. The DNA of the CDR3 is TGCAGTGCGACGGGACTAGCGGGATTAGGGTTCTTC.

The rearrangement joins TRBV5-1 to TRBJ2-7; D not certain. The CDR3 has 13 residues. V lost 4 bases and J lost 1, with 9 bases in between. Germline CDR1 and CDR2: SGHRS and YFSETQ. CDR3: CASSPPDSYEQYF. The CDR3 DNA reads as TGCGCCAGCAGCCCGCCTGATTCCTACGAGCAGTACTTC. Filled out from reference TRBV5-1 and TRBJ2-7, the complete variable domain reads KAGVTQTPRYLIKTRGQQVTLSCSPISGHRSVSWYQQTPGQGLQFLFEYFSETQRNKGNFPGRFSGRQFSNSRSEMNVSTLELGDSALYLCASSPPDSYEQYFGPGTRLTVT.

Only one count was recorded for this clonotype. This chain connects TRBV24-1 to TRBJ2-4; 7 nucleotides line up with TRBD1. Germline V gene data show CDR1 as KGHDR and CDR2 as SFDVKD. After removal of 4 bases from V and 0 bases from J, the junction contained 5 bases not matched to a gene. This CDR3 is 16 amino acids long. CDR3 in amino acids: CATSEGGFLAKNIQYF. In nucleotides, the CDR3 is TGTGCCACCAGTGAAGGGGGCTTCTTAGCCAAAAACATTCAGTACTTC.

V and J are TRBV18 and TRBJ2-3; the D gene is possibly TRBD2 (5 bases). This CDR3 region has 16 residues. Trimming took off 3 bases at V and 2 bases at J, with 15 bases between the two ends. The germline CDR1 and CDR2 sequences are KGHSH and LQKENI. The CDR3 nucleotides read TGTGCCAGCTCACCCCAAGAGGTAGCGTCCACAGATACGCAGTATTTT. Translating it yields CASSPQEVASTDTQYF.

The CDR3 here is CASSDDRNSYNEQFF. The CDR3 nucleotides are TGTGCCAGCAGTGACGATCGTAACTCCTACAATGAGCAGTTCTTC. The rearrangement joins TRBV6-4 to TRBJ2-1, with D hard to call. Germline V gene sequence: CDR1 MRHNA, CDR2 SNTAGT. The CDR3 contains 15 residues. V lost 2 bases and J lost 0, with 8 bases in between.

This chain connects TRBV6-1 to TRBJ2-7, with D possibly being TRBD2 (6 bases). The CDR3 is made up of 12 amino acids. Germline V lookup: CDR1 MNHNS, CDR2 SASEGT. The V gene lost 6 bases and the J gene lost 3 bases, with 9 bases spanning the gap. CDR3 sequence (DNA): TGTGCCAGCAGACGCGGGGTCTACGAGCAGTACTTC. This encodes CASRRGVYEQYF.

The chain recombines TRBV5-4 with TRBJ2-3, with 7 bases identical to TRBD2. The CDR3 has 16 amino acids. Unmatched junction bases numbered 10, after V lost 0 bases and J lost 6 bases. Germline lookup yields CDR1 SGHNT and CDR2 YYREEE (reference sequence). In DNA, the CDR3 is TGTGCCAGCAGCTTGGGTGCGGGGGTCATCCTGGATACGCAGTATTTT. This gives the protein CASSLGAGVILDTQYF.

This clonotype occurred a few times. The V gene is TRBV23-1, the J gene TRBJ1-1; D unresolved. TRBV23-1 is placed among ORFs of uncertain function. V gave up 0 bases and J gave up 2 bases, with 10 bases separating them. The length of the CDR3 is 15 residues. CDR3 amino acids: CASSQSSGLNTEAFF. The CDR3 nucleotides are TGCGCCAGCAGTCAATCGTCGGGCCTCAACACTGAAGCTTTCTTT.

This chain joins TRBV3-1 and TRBJ2-1; D not resolved. The CDR3 totals 15 residues. The V gene's germline CDR1 is LGHDT and CDR2 YNNKEL (reference sequence). V was trimmed by 1 base and J by 6 bases, leaving 13 bases between them. CDR3 coding DNA: TGTGCCAGCAGCCAAGTTCTAGGGCCGGGCAATGAGCAGTTCTTC. It codes for CASSQVLGPGNEQFF.

The rearrangement links TRBV12-3 or TRBV12-4 to TRBJ1-4, with D hard to call. This CDR3 spans 13 amino acids. V was pared by 3 bases and J by 8 bases, with 10 bases between. The CDR3 coding sequence is TGTGCCAGCAGTTTTGTGGAGAGCGAAAAACTGTTTTTT. It codes for CASSFVESEKLFF.

The chain uses TRBV11-1 and TRBJ1-2; D is ambiguous. The CDR3 spans 15 residues. V shed 2 bases and J shed 0 bases, with 10 bases lying between them. The germline V gene encodes CDR1 SGHAT and CDR2 FQDESV (reference sequence). CDR3 protein: CASSLLPEANYGYTF. CDR3 DNA sequence: TGTGCCAGCAGCTTACTCCCGGAAGCTAACTATGGCTACACCTTC. The full variable domain, its missing parts supplied by reference TRBV11-1 and TRBJ1-2, is EAEVAQSPRYKITEKSQAVAFWCDPISGHATLYWYRQILGQGPELLVQFQDESVVDDSQLPKDRFSAERLKGVDSTLKIQPAELGDSAMYLCASSLLPEANYGYTFGSGTRLTVV.

Here the CDR3 reads CAISLTVMNTEAFF. The CDR3 DNA reads as TGTGCCATCAGTCTGACCGTAATGAACACTGAAGCTTTCTTT. The chain is built from TRBV10-3 and TRBJ1-1; D gene unclear. The CDR3 totals 14 residues. Trimming stripped 5 bases from V and 0 bases from J, with 10 bases between. Germline CDR1 and CDR2: ENHRY and SYGVKD.

The chain combines TRBV5-1 with TRBJ2-2; the D gene is possibly TRBD2 (6 bases). This CDR3 has 15 amino acids. V lost 10 bases to trimming and J lost 5 bases, with 21 bases between them. Germline assignment: CDR1 SGHRS and CDR2 YFSETQ. The CDR3 nucleotides are TGCGCCTCCATGGAGGGCACTAGCATGACCGGGGAGCTGTTTTTT. The encoded protein is CASMEGTSMTGELFF. The full variable domain, rest sourced from reference TRBV5-1 and TRBJ2-2, is KAGVTQTPRYLIKTRGQQVTLSCSPISGHRSVSWYQQTPGQGLQFLFEYFSETQRNKGNFPGRFSGRQFSNSRSEMNVSTLELGDSALYLCASMEGTSMTGELFFGEGSRLTVL.

The rearrangement links TRBV12-3 or TRBV12-4 to TRBJ2-1; D is unresolved. CDR3 length: 15 amino acids. The V end was cut by 5 bases, the J end by 0 bases, with 11 bases between. CDR3 amino acids: CASSNRRSSYNEQFF. The CDR3 DNA sequence: TGTGCCAGCAGTAATCGTCGAAGCTCCTACAATGAGCAGTTCTTC.

This clonotype appeared a single time. The gene calls are TRBV2 and TRBJ1-2; 7 nucleotides line up with TRBD1. CDR3 length: 12 residues. Per germline, CDR1 SNHLY and CDR2 FYNNEI. V trimming: 6 bases; J trimming: 7 bases; junction bases outside the gene matches: 5. CDR3: CASRPTGRGYTF. In nucleotides, the CDR3 is TGTGCCAGCAGACCGACAGGGCGTGGCTACACCTTC.